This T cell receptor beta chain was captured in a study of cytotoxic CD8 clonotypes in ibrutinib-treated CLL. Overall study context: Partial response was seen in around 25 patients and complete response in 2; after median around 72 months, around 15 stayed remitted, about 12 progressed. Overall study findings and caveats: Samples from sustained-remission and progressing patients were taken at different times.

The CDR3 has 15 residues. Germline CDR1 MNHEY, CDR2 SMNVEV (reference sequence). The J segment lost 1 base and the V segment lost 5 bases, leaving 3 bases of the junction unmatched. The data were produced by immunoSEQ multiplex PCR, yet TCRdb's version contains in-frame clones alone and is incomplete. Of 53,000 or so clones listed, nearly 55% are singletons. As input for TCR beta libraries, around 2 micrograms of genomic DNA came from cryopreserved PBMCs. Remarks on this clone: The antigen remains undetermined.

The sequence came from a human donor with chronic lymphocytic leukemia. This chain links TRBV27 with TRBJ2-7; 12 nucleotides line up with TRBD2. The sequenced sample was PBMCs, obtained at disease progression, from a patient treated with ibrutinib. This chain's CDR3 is CASSGLAGPSYEQYF. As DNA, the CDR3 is TGTGCCAGCAGTGGACTAGCGGGGCCTTCCTACGAGCAGTACTTC.